Listed below are T cell receptor beta chains from one sample, sequenced in a study of OX40 agonist ivuxolimab in advanced cancers. This table comes from immunoSEQ multiplex PCR, and its TCRdb copy is limited to in-frame clones, with some not included. The sample has 45,000 to 50,000 clones, about nine tenths seen once; the top ten hold about 6%. This specimen was CD4+ or CD8+ T cells sorted from blood, taken in a trial of the OX40 agonist ivuxolimab. The receptors shown here come from an adult with an advanced solid tumor such as melanoma, head and neck, liver or kidney cancer. CDR3s include the opening cysteine and the closing phenylalanine or tryptophan. Each record gives: V gene, clone size, D gene, J gene, CDR3 DNA, CDR3 protein. D genes are given only for firm matches. Clone sizes are given selectively: once, few, many, or a class where the clone is expanded.

>TRBV13|-|-|TRBJ1-3
TGTGCCAGCAGCTTAAATGTGGGGATAGGAAACACCATATATTTT
CASSLNVGIGNTIYF
>TRBV19|-|-|TRBJ1-1
TGTGCCAGTAGATTCGACAGGACGGGAATCTTGAACACTGAAGCTTTCTTT
CASRFDRTGILNTEAFF
>TRBV4-1|-|-|TRBJ1-4
TGCGCCAGCAGCCCCGGGACAACTGCAACTAATGAAAAACTGTTTTTT
CASSPGTTATNEKLFF
>TRBV7-6|-|TRBD1|TRBJ1-5
TGTGCCAGCAGCCTCGGGACAGCCTATGATCAGCCCCAGCATTTT
CASSLGTAYDQPQHF
>TRBV7-9|-|-|TRBJ2-5
TGTGCCAGCAGCGCAACAGGGTTTGAGACCCAGTACTTC
CASSATGFETQYF
>TRBV5-4|-|-|TRBJ2-7
TGTGCCATAGGACAAGAATACGAGCAGTACTTC
CAIGQEYEQYF
>TRBV28|-|-|TRBJ2-5
TGTGCCAGCAGTTTTGAAGGGAGGCAAGAGACCCAGTACTTC
CASSFEGRQETQYF
>TRBV28|-|TRBD2|TRBJ2-1
TGTGCCAGCAGCAAAGCGGGGGGCGGTGAGCAGTTCTTC
CASSKAGGGEQFF
>TRBV2|once|-|TRBJ2-7
TGTGCCAGCAGGGATGTCGGTAGCCCCTACGAGCAGTACTTC
CASRDVGSPYEQYF
>TRBV7-9|-|-|TRBJ2-5
TGTGCCAGCAGCTTAGATCCCCTTATCCAAGAGACCCAGTACTTC
CASSLDPLIQETQYF
>TRBV6-1|-|-|TRBJ1-5
TGTGCCAGCAGTGATCCTGGGAGGCAGCCCCAGCATTTT
CASSDPGRQPQHF
>TRBV9|-|TRBD2|TRBJ2-7
TGTGCCAGCAGCGTAGAAGGCGGGAGCCCCCTCGAGCAGTACTTC
CASSVEGGSPLEQYF
>TRBV27|-|-|TRBJ2-2
TGTGCCAGCAGTTTGCACAACACCGGGGAGCTGTTTTTT
CASSLHNTGELFF
>TRBV1|-|-|TRBJ2-7
TGCACCAGCAGCCCAAATTCCGGGACAGGGGCTAGGGTCAGCTCCTACGAGCAGTACTTC
CTSSPNSGTGARVSSYEQYF
>TRBV2|-|-|TRBJ2-2
TGTGCCAGCAGAACAAGCTTCGGGGAGCTGTTTTTT
CASRTSFGELFF
>TRBV27|-|-|TRBJ2-5
TGTGCCAGCACCCCGCTGGGGGACCTCGGGGAGACCCAGTACTTC
CASTPLGDLGETQYF
>TRBV7-6|-|TRBD2|TRBJ2-3
TGTGCCAGCAGCTACGGCGGGGGGAGCACAGATACGCAGTATTTT
CASSYGGGSTDTQYF
>TRBV5-6|-|TRBD2|TRBJ2-2
TGTGCCAGCAGCTTGGGACTAGCGATTAACACCGGGGAGCTGTTTTTT
CASSLGLAINTGELFF
>TRBV28|few|TRBD1|TRBJ1-1
TGTGCCAGCAGCTCCCCTCCGGGACAGGGGGGAGGCGCTGAAGCTTTCTTT
CASSSPPGQGGGAEAFF
>TRBV6-4|-|-|TRBJ1-1
TGTGCCAGCAGTGACTGGCCCTACAGCGAAGAAGCTTTCTTT
CASSDWPYSEEAFF
>TRBV4-1|few|-|TRBJ1-6
TGCGCCAGCAGCCGGGGAGATTCACCCCTCCACTTT
CASSRGDSPLHF
>TRBV7-2|-|-|TRBJ1-1
TGTGCCAGCAGCTTAGGTGGGGCAGCCGAAGCTTTCTTT
CASSLGGAAEAFF
>TRBV6-5|-|-|TRBJ1-2
TGTGCCAGCAGTTACCGGGGGATTAACTATGGCTACACCTTC
CASSYRGINYGYTF
>TRBV5-4|-|-|TRBJ1-2
TGTGCCAGCAGCTTCGGAGGGGACTATGGCTACACCTTC
CASSFGGDYGYTF
>TRBV19|-|-|TRBJ1-5
TGTGCCAGTACCATGGGGGGATATCAGCCCCAGCATTTT
CASTMGGYQPQHF
>TRBV5-6|-|-|TRBJ1-3
TGTGCCAGCAGCCAAGTCGTGGTAAACACCATATATTTT
CASSQVVVNTIYF
>TRBV19|-|-|TRBJ1-5
TGTGCCAGCCAATGGGGTTTCAATCAGCCCCAGCATTTT
CASQWGFNQPQHF
>TRBV29-1|-|TRBD2|TRBJ2-4
TGCAGCGTTGATGGACTAGCGGGTAACAAAAACATTCAGTACTTC
CSVDGLAGNKNIQYF
>TRBV9|-|-|TRBJ2-7
TGTGCCAGCAGCCTACAGGGTGGCATCGACGAGCAGTACTTC
CASSLQGGIDEQYF
>TRBV7-8|-|-|TRBJ1-5
TGTGCCAGCAGCTTAACTCCCGAGAGGCAGCCCCAGCATTTT
CASSLTPERQPQHF
>TRBV15|once|-|TRBJ2-3
TGTGCCACCAGCAGAGATAACGCTCGTGGACAGCCCACAGATACGCAGTATTTT
CATSRDNARGQPTDTQYF
>TRBV5-4|-|-|TRBJ2-7
TGTGCCAGCGCCAGCGGGGACAGCTACGAGCAGTACTTC
CASASGDSYEQYF
>TRBV15|-|TRBD1|TRBJ2-7
TGTGCCACCAGCACCCGACAGGGACCCTACGAGCAGTACTTC
CATSTRQGPYEQYF
>TRBV5-8|-|TRBD2|TRBJ2-1
TGTGCCAGCAGCTCGGGGGGGCTCAATGAGCAGTTCTTC
CASSSGGLNEQFF
>TRBV7-9|-|-|TRBJ2-5
TGTGCCAGCGGCGGACGGACCCAAGAGACCCAGTACTTC
CASGGRTQETQYF
>TRBV28|once|-|TRBJ1-1
TGTGCCAGCAGTCTAGGCCGGGGCACTGAAGCTTTCTTT
CASSLGRGTEAFF
>TRBV5-4|-|-|TRBJ1-1
TGTGCCAGCAGCTCCACACAGAACACTGAAGCTTTCTTT
CASSSTQNTEAFF
>TRBV7-9|few|-|TRBJ2-3
TGTGCCAGCAGGAGGCCCTACTCCACAGATACGCAGTATTTT
CASRRPYSTDTQYF
>TRBV14|-|-|TRBJ2-1
TGTGCCAGCAGCCAAGATCGGACCCAACGCTACAATGAGCAGTTCTTC
CASSQDRTQRYNEQFF
>TRBV19|-|-|TRBJ1-1
TGTGCCAGTAGTATCGCGGGGGCGAACACTGAAGCTTTCTTT
CASSIAGANTEAFF
>TRBV28|-|-|TRBJ2-7
TGTGCCAGCAGTCCTAGACAGCGCCTGGTCCTCGAGCAGTACTTC
CASSPRQRLVLEQYF
>TRBV5-1|-|TRBD1|TRBJ2-7
TGCGCCAGCAGCTTGGGACAGGGAGTAAAGACCTACGAGCAGTACTTC
CASSLGQGVKTYEQYF
>TRBV9|-|-|TRBJ2-3
TGTGCCAGCAGCGTAGTAGGGTTCAGCACAGATACGCAGTATTTT
CASSVVGFSTDTQYF
>TRBV7-9|-|-|TRBJ2-1
TGTGCCAGCTTCCTCTACAATGAGCAGTTCTTC
CASFLYNEQFF
>TRBV18|-|TRBD1|TRBJ2-7
TGTGCCAGCTCACCCCCCGACAGGGGGCTAGACGAGCAGTACTTC
CASSPPDRGLDEQYF
>TRBV6-1|-|-|TRBJ1-6
TGTGCCAGCAGTCTCCGGGACATCTCTAATTCACCCCTCCACTTT
CASSLRDISNSPLHF
>TRBV19|-|-|TRBJ1-2
TGTGCCAGTAGTCCAACCGGGGGCCCTTATGGCTACACCTTC
CASSPTGGPYGYTF
>TRBV30|once|-|TRBJ2-3
TGTGCCTGGAGTGTAAGCGGGCCAGATACGCAGTATTTT
CAWSVSGPDTQYF
>TRBV11-2|-|TRBD2|TRBJ2-3
TGTGCCAGCAGCTGGGAGGGGGATACGCAGTATTTT
CASSWEGDTQYF
>TRBV6-5|once|TRBD2|TRBJ2-2
TGTGCCAGCAGTTATACTAGCGGGCCAACCGGGGAGCTGTTTTTT
CASSYTSGPTGELFF
>TRBV7-2|-|TRBD1|TRBJ2-1
TGTGCCAGCAGCTTTGGGGCAGGGGGTTATGAGCAGTTCTTC
CASSFGAGGYEQFF
>TRBV7-9|few|-|TRBJ1-1
TGTGCCAGCAGCTTATTGGGCAGCCCCGTTAAGAACACTGAAGCTTTCTTT
CASSLLGSPVKNTEAFF
>TRBV11-2|-|TRBD1|TRBJ1-4
TGTGCCAGCAGCTCTCCAACAGGGGGCATTGAAAAACTGTTTTTT
CASSSPTGGIEKLFF
>TRBV27|-|TRBD1|TRBJ1-6
TGTGCCAGCAGTTTACTAAAGGACAGGGTTGATTCACCCCTCCACTTT
CASSLLKDRVDSPLHF
>TRBV13|once|-|TRBJ2-3
TGTGCCAGCAGCTTAGAAGTGCCGCTCGAGGGGTTGTATTTT
CASSLEVPLEGLYF